The 21 T cell receptor beta chains below come from one sample, sequenced in a study of cytomegalovirus exposure and HLA in healthy donors. PCR involved 60 Vbeta and 13 Jbeta primers. TCRdb's table, derived via immunoSEQ multiplex PCR, lists solely in-frame clones and lacks some. This sample's table has roughly 78,000 clones. Material: PBMCs. Every receptor here comes from a boy younger than 18 in good health and CMV-seronegative.

A remark on this clone: The same CDR3 also results from other DNA sequences found in this sample. The rearrangement joins TRBV19 to TRBJ1-1; D perhaps matches TRBD1 (5 bases). Trimming removed 8 bases at V and 0 bases at J, with 16 bases between. Per the germline V gene, CDR1 is LNHDA and CDR2 is SQIVND (reference sequence). The CDR3 has 15 amino acids. The CDR3 DNA reads as TGTGCCAGTCGCGACAGCACACTTATGAACACTGAAGCTTTCTTT. Translation: CASRDSTLMNTEAFF.

This chain links TRBV9 with TRBJ1-3; no firm D call. CDR1 SGDLS and CDR2 YYNGEE come from the germline V gene. Trimming took off 4 bases at V and 4 bases at J, with 18 bases between the two ends. This CDR3 has 16 residues. CDR3 sequence reads: CASSSKLSGSGNTIYF. The CDR3 DNA reads TGTGCCAGCAGCAGTAAACTATCGGGGTCCGGAAACACCATATATTTT.

The chain combines TRBV5-6 with TRBJ2-1, with D possibly being TRBD2 (6 bases). The CDR3 extends over 12 amino acids. Trimming took off 3 bases at V and 8 bases at J, with 9 bases between the two ends. Per germline, CDR1 SGHDT and CDR2 YYEEEE. In nucleotides, the CDR3 is TGTGCCAGCAGCTGGGGGGTCGATGAGCAGTTCTTC. Translation gives CASSWGVDEQFF. Using reference TRBV5-6 and TRBJ2-1 for the parts outside the CDR3, the full variable domain is DAGVTQSPTHLIKTRGQQVTLRCSPKSGHDTVSWYQQALGQGPQFIFQYYEEEERQRGNFPDRFSGHQFPNYSSELNVNALLLGDSALYLCASSWGVDEQFFGPGTRLTVL.

This chain connects TRBV19 to TRBJ1-5; the match to TRBD1 covers 8 bases. J gave up 3 bases and V 6 bases, and 4 bases lay outside the gene matches. Germline CDR1 LNHDA, CDR2 SQIVND (reference sequence). This CDR3 contains 14 residues. CDR3 sequence reads: CASRGQANNQPQHF. The CDR3 nucleotides are TGTGCCAGTAGGGGACAGGCCAACAATCAGCCCCAGCATTTT.

Comment on this clone: Other nucleotide sequences in the sample specify the same CDR3. J is TRBJ2-5 and V is TRBV18; D remains unclear. This CDR3 comprises 11 residues. Germline CDR1 and CDR2: KGHSH and LQKENI. The V end lost 6 bases, the J end lost 1 base, and 3 bases lay between the germline ends. CDR3 nucleotide sequence: TGTGCCAGCTCCCTCCAAGAGACCCAGTACTTC. Translating it yields CASSLQETQYF.

The J gene is TRBJ2-1, the V gene TRBV7-2; 8 nucleotides agree with TRBD1. CDR3 length equals 15 residues. CDR1 is SGHTA and CDR2 is FQGNSA in the germline V gene. Trimming removed 2 bases from V and 8 bases from J; junction bases left unmatched: 8. Here the CDR3 DNA reads TGTGCCAGCAGCTTATCACAGGGGGTTATGGATGAGCAGTTCTTC. This encodes CASSLSQGVMDEQFF.

V usage is TRBV30 and J usage is TRBJ2-5; D is unresolved. The CDR3 loop spans 13 amino acids. The ends were cut back, 0 bases at V and 2 bases at J, with 7 bases in the middle. From germline, CDR1 is GTSNPN and CDR2 SVGIG (reference sequence). In nucleotides, the CDR3 is TGTGCCTGGAGTGTTAGAGCGCAAGAGACCCAGTACTTC. The encoded protein is CAWSVRAQETQYF.

V gene TRBV4-3 combines with J gene TRBJ1-1; perhaps TRBD1 as D (5 bases). Trimming removed 0 bases at V and 1 base at J, with 12 bases between. This CDR3 has 16 residues. The germline V gene has CDR1 LGHNA and CDR2 YSLEER. The CDR3 sequence is CASSQDSDSQNTEAFF. For the CDR3, the DNA is TGCGCCAGCAGCCAAGATTCCGACAGTCAGAACACTGAAGCTTTCTTT.

The chain combines TRBV4-3 with TRBJ1-1; D is undetermined. V shed 1 base and J shed 5 bases, with 14 bases lying between them. Looked up from germline, CDR1 is LGHNA and CDR2 is YSLEER. This CDR3 region has 15 residues. For the CDR3, the DNA is TGCGCCAGCAGCCAAGCCGCTGGGAGTAGGACTGAAGCTTTCTTT. This codes for CASSQAAGSRTEAFF.

The CDR3 is CASSQDGQANYGYTF. For the CDR3, the DNA is TGCGCCAGCAGCCAAGATGGGCAGGCTAACTATGGCTACACCTTC. The chain has TRBV4-3 and TRBJ1-2; D uncertain. V lost 0 bases, J lost 0 bases, and 8 bases lay in between. There are 15 residues in the CDR3. Per germline, CDR1 LGHNA and CDR2 YSLEER.

The J gene is TRBJ2-7, the V gene TRBV13, with a weak D call TRBD2 (5 bases). With 5 bases removed from V and 2 bases from J, the gap between germline ends came to 34 bases. CDR1 and CDR2 (germline): PRHDT, FYEKMQ (reference sequence). The CDR3 has 21 amino acids. CDR3 residues: CASSRLSRSGPEAGVTYEQYF. The CDR3 nucleotides read TGTGCCAGCAGCCGACTGAGCCGATCCGGCCCGGAGGCGGGCGTTACCTACGAGCAGTACTTC.

The V gene is TRBV15, the J gene TRBJ2-1, with 11 bases lining up with TRBD2. Germline V lookup: CDR1 LNHNV, CDR2 YYDKDF (reference sequence). This CDR3 contains 16 residues. V was pared by 3 bases and J by 5 bases, with 6 bases of the junction left unmatched. The CDR3, as DNA: TGTGCCACCAGCAGGCATCTAGCGGGAGGTGACAATGAGCAGTTCTTC. It is translated as CATSRHLAGGDNEQFF.

The rearrangement joins TRBV5-1 to TRBJ1-1; no definite D call. The CDR3 is 13 amino acids. Germline V gene data show CDR1 as SGHRS and CDR2 as YFSETQ. V lost 0 bases, J lost 11 bases, and 14 bases lay in between. The CDR3 here is CASSLALGLEAFF. The CDR3 DNA follows: TGCGCCAGCAGCTTGGCCCTAGGTCTGGAGGCTTTCTTT.

The V call is TRBV11-2, the J call TRBJ2-7, with a weak D call TRBD1 (6 bases). The CDR3 is 13 amino acids. Germline V gives CDR1 SGHAT, CDR2 FQNNGV. Trimming removed 4 bases at V and 5 bases at J, with 12 bases between. The CDR3 sequence is CASSSLDSHEQYF. CDR3 nucleotides: TGTGCCAGCAGCTCCCTGGACAGCCACGAGCAGTACTTC.

This chain connects TRBV6-5 to TRBJ2-1; 8 nucleotides agree with TRBD1. The CDR3 extends over 15 amino acids. The V segment lost 6 bases and the J segment 3 bases; nucleotides outside the gene matches: 7. CDR1 is MNHEY and CDR2 is SVGAGI in the germline V gene. The CDR3 is CASRGRDRYYNEQFF. The CDR3 DNA sequence: TGTGCCAGCAGGGGCCGGGACAGGTACTACAATGAGCAGTTCTTC.

The J gene is TRBJ1-1, the V gene TRBV19; no definite D call. Germline V gene lookup returns CDR1 LNHDA and CDR2 SQIVND (reference sequence). The V and J ends lost 9 bases and 0 bases respectively, with 11 bases between them. The CDR3 loop spans 13 amino acids. CDR3 coding DNA: TGTGCCAGCGGGTACGCCTTGAACACTGAAGCTTTCTTT. The encoded protein is CASGYALNTEAFF.

This chain connects TRBV4-1 to TRBJ2-7; possible D gene TRBD1, 5 bases. In germline, CDR1 is MGHRA, CDR2 YSYEKL. The ends were cut back, 1 base at V and 3 bases at J, with 16 bases in the middle. The length of the CDR3 is 16 residues. The CDR3, as DNA: TGCGCCAGCAGCCAAGGCCCGGGTCAGGGAATCTACGAGCAGTACTTC. Translation gives CASSQGPGQGIYEQYF.

The chain carries TRBV15 and TRBJ2-7; D possibly corresponds to TRBD1 (6 bases). Germline loops: CDR1 LNHNV, CDR2 YYDKDF (reference sequence). V lost 0 bases and J 4 bases, leaving 13 bases between the germline ends. CDR3 length equals 15 residues. The CDR3 DNA is TGTGCCACCAGCAGAGATCGAGGGGGTGTGTACGAGCAGTACTTC. This gives the protein CATSRDRGGVYEQYF.

V gene TRBV18 combines with J gene TRBJ2-7; D is unresolved. Per germline, CDR1 KGHSH and CDR2 LQKENI. With 5 bases removed from V and 3 bases from J, the gap between germline ends came to 11 bases. The CDR3 covers 13 residues. CDR3 protein: CASSTVVLYEQYF. The CDR3 nucleotides read TGTGCCAGCTCAACAGTAGTCCTCTACGAGCAGTACTTC.

The J gene is TRBJ2-5, the V gene TRBV4-1; TRBD2 agrees at 7 bases. This CDR3 is 16 amino acids long. V lost 0 bases and J lost 5; bases outside the gene matches: 9. The germline V gene has CDR1 MGHRA and CDR2 YSYEKL. The CDR3 loop reads CASSQETGSGYETQYF. CDR3 DNA sequence: TGCGCCAGCAGCCAAGAGACGGGTAGCGGGTACGAGACCCAGTACTTC.

The chain recombines TRBV6-4 with TRBJ2-2; D perhaps matches TRBD2 (6 bases). The CDR3 loop spans 14 amino acids. V was pared by 3 bases and J by 5 bases, with 10 bases between. CDR1 is MRHNA and CDR2 is SNTAGT in the germline V gene. The CDR3 DNA sequence: TGTGCCAGCAGTGAGCGGGGAGGTACCGGGGAGCTGTTTTTT. Translating it yields CASSERGGTGELFF.